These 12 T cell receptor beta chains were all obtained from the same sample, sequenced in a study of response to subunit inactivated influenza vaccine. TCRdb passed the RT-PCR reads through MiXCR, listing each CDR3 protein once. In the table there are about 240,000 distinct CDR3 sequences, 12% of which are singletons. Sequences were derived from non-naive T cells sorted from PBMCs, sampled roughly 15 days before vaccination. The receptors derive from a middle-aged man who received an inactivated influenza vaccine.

CDR3 region: CASSARDRENTEAFF. CDR3 nucleotides: TGTGCCAGCAGTGCCCGGGACAGGGAGAACACTGAAGCTTTCTTT. The genes are TRBV12-3 or TRBV12-4 and TRBJ1-1; 9 bases are a match to TRBD1. The CDR3 has 15 amino acids. The ends lost 5 bases at V and 1 base at J; junction bases unmatched: 5.

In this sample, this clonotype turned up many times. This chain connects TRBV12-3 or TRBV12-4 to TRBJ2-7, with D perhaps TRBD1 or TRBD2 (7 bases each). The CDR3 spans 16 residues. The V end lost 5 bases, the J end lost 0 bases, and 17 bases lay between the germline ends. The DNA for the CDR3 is TGTGCCAGCAGTAGGACCCAGGGGGGGGTCTCCTACGAGCAGTACTTC. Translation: CASSRTQGGVSYEQYF.

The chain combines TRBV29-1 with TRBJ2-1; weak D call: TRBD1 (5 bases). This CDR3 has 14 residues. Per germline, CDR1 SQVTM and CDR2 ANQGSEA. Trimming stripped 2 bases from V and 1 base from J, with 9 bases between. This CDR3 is CSVERQGSYNEQFF. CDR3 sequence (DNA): TGCAGCGTTGAACGGCAGGGTTCCTACAATGAGCAGTTCTTC.

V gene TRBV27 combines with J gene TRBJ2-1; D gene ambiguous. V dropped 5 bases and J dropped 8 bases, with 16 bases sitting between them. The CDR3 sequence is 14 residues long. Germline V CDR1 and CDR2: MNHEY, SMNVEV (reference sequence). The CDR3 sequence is CASSLRNGYHEQFF. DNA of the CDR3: TGTGCCAGCAGTCTCAGAAATGGGTACCATGAGCAGTTCTTC.

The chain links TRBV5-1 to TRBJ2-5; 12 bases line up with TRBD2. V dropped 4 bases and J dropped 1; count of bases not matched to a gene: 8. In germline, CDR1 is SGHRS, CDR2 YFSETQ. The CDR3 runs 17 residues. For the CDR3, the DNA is TGCGCCAGCAGCCCACAACTAGCGGGAGGCTCCCAAGAGACCCAGTACTTC. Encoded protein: CASSPQLAGGSQETQYF.

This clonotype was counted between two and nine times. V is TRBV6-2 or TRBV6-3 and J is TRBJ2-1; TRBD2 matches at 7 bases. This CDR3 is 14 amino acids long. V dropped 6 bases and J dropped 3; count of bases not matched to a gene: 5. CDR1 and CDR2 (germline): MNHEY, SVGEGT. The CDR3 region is CASRGLAVYNEQFF. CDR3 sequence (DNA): TGTGCCAGCAGAGGCCTAGCGGTCTACAATGAGCAGTTCTTC.

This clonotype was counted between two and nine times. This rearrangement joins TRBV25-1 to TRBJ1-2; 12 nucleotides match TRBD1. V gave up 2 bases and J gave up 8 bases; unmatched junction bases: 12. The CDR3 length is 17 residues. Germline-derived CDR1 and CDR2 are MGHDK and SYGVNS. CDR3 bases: TGTGCCAGCAGTGAACAGGGGGACAGGGGGCTATTAGACGGCTACACCTTC. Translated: CASSEQGDRGLLDGYTF.

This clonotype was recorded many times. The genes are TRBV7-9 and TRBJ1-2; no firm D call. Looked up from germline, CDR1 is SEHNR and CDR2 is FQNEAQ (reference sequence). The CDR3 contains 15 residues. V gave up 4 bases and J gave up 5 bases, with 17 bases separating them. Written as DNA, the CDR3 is TGTGCCAGCAGCTCCGTCGATGCGGAGGCTTATGGCTACACCTTC. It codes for CASSSVDAEAYGYTF.

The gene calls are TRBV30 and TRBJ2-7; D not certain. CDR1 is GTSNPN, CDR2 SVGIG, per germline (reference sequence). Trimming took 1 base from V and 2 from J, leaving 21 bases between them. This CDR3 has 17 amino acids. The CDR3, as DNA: TGTGCCTGGAGTGCGTCCCCCCTAAGAAGACGCACCTACGAGCAGTACTTC. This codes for CAWSASPLRRRTYEQYF.

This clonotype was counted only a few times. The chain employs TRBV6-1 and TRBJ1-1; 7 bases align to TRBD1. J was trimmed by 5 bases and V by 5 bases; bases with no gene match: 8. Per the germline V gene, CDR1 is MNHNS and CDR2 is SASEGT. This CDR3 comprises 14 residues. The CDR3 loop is CASSRDSEGTEAFF. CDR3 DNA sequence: TGTGCCAGCAGTAGGGACAGTGAGGGGACTGAAGCTTTCTTT.

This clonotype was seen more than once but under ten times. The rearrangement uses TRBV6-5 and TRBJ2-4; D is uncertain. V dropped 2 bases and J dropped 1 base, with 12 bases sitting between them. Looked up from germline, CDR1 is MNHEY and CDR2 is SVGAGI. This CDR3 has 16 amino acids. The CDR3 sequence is CASSYDRVEAKNIQYF. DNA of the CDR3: TGTGCCAGCAGTTACGATAGGGTTGAGGCCAAAAACATTCAGTACTTC.

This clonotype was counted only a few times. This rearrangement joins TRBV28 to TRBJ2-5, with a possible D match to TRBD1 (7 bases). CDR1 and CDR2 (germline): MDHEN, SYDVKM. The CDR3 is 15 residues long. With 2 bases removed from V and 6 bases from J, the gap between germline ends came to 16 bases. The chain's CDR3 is CASSLGDREVQTQYF. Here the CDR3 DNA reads TGTGCCAGCAGTTTAGGCGACAGGGAGGTACAGACCCAGTACTTC.